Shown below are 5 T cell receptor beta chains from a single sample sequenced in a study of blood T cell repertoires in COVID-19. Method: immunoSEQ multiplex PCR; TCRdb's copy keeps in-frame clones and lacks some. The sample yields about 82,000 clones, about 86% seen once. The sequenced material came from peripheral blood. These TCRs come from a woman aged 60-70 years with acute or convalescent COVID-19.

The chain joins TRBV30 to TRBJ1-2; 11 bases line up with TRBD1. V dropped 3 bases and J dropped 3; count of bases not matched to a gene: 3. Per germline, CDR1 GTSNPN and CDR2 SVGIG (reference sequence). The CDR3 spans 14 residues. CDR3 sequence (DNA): TGTGCCTGGAGGGACAGGGGGCGCGACTATGGCTACACCTTC. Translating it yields CAWRDRGRDYGYTF.

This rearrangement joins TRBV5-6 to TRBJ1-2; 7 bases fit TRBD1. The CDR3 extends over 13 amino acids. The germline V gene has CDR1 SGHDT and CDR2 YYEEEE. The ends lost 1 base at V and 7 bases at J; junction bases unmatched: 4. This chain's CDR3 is CASSLYDRVGYTF. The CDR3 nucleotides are TGTGCCAGCAGCTTGTACGACAGGGTTGGCTACACCTTC.

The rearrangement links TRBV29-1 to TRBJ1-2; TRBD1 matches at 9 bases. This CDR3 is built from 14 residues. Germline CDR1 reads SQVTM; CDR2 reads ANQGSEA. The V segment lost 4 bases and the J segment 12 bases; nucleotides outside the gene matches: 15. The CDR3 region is CSVAPPGQGGGNTF. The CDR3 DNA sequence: TGCAGCGTTGCCCCACCGGGACAGGGAGGGGGAAACACCTTC.

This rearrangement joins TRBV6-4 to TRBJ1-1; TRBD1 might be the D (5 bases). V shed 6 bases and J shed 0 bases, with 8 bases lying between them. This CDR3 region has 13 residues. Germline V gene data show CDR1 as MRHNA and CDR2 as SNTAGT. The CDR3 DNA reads TGTGCCAGCAGACAGGACATGAACACTGAAGCTTTCTTT. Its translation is CASRQDMNTEAFF.

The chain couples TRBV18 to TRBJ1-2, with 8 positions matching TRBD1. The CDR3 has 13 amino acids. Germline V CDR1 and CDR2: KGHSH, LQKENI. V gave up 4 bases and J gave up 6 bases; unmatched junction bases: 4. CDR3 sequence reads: CASSREQGDGYTF. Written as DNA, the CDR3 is TGTGCCAGCTCACGTGAACAGGGGGATGGCTACACCTTC.